This TCR beta chain stems from a study of early T cells in non-severe SARS-CoV-2 infection. Study context: The authors sequenced bulk RNA from unsorted whole blood, leaving chains unpaired.

From germline, CDR1 is KGHSH and CDR2 LQKENI. This CDR3 has 15 amino acids. With V trimmed by 2 bases and J by 6 bases, 7 bases remained unmatched. In the library, individual cDNA molecules carried attached unique molecular identifiers. TCRdb processed the 5' RACE reads anew with MiXCR; each CDR3 protein has one entry. The sample has over 55,000 distinct CDR3 sequences; less than 9.5% are singletons. This clonotype has ten or more counts. This clonotype originated in an adult who was a healthcare worker with PCR-confirmed SARS-CoV-2 infection or an uninfected control (not recorded which). The genes are TRBV18 and TRBJ2-1, with 7 bases aligning to TRBD2. Sequencing was done on a sample of whole blood. The CDR3 sequence is CASSPSSGTINEQFF. The CDR3 DNA follows: TGTGCCAGCTCACCATCCAGCGGGACTATCAATGAGCAGTTCTTC. The entire variable domain, with the rest obtained from reference TRBV18 and TRBJ2-1, is as follows: NAGVMQNPRHLVRRRGQEARLRCSPMKGHSHVYWYRQLPEEGLKFMVYLQKENIIDESGMPKERFSAEFPKEGPSILRIQQVVRGDSAAYFCASSPSSGTINEQFFGPGTRLTVL.